This is a list of T cell receptor beta chains from one sample in a study of blood T cells in healthy people across ages. MiXCR, applied by TCRdb to the 5' RACE reads, yields one record per CDR3 protein. Counted here are under 2 million distinct CDR3 sequences, 30% to 35% occurring once; the ten biggest clones make up about 11%. Material: blood. The receptors were sampled from a woman aged 25 to 45 in good health. CDR3s include the opening cysteine and the closing phenylalanine or tryptophan. The order of the fields is clone size, D gene, V gene, J gene, CDR3 DNA, CDR3 protein. D genes are given only for firm matches. Some rows have no size entry. The others give once, few or many, or a class for an expanded clone.

.	TRBD1	TRBV6-5	TRBJ1-2	TGTGCCAGCAGTTACGGGACAGGGACCTATGGCTACACCTTC	CASSYGTGTYGYTF
.	TRBD2	TRBV3-1	TRBJ2-5	TGTGTCAGCAGCCGCCGACTAGCGGGAGGGCGGACCCAAGAGACCCAGTACTTC	CVSSRRLAGGRTQETQYF
.	.	TRBV5-1	TRBJ2-3	TGCGCCAGCGCCCCGGCAGGGGGCACAGATACGCAGTATTTT	CASAPAGGTDTQYF
.	TRBD1	TRBV20-1	TRBJ2-1	TGCAGTGCTAGACGCGAAAGGGACAGATACAATGAGCAGTTCTTC	CSARRERDRYNEQFF
.	TRBD2	TRBV6-2/TRBV6-3	TRBJ2-2	TGTGCCGGCAGTTACCTAGCGGGGGCTACCGGGGAGCTGTTTTTT	CAGSYLAGATGELFF
.	.	TRBV27	TRBJ2-2	TGTGCCAGCAGTTCTCTCGACGGATCCACCGGGGAGCTGTTTTTT	CASSSLDGSTGELFF
.	.	TRBV6-2/TRBV6-3	TRBJ1-1	TGTGCCAGCATCCCTCTCGGGGGGATGAACACTGAAGCTTTCTTT	CASIPLGGMNTEAFF
.	.	TRBV28	TRBJ1-1	TGTGCCAGCAGTTTATCTCTGGGGACGGCCACTGAAGCTTTCTTT	CASSLSLGTATEAFF
few	TRBD2	TRBV3-1	TRBJ2-1	TGTGCCAGCAGCCAAGTTCTAGCGGGACACAATGAGCAGTTCTTC	CASSQVLAGHNEQFF
.	.	TRBV20-1	TRBJ1-5	TGCAGTGCTAGTGCTGGGCCCCAAAATCAGCCCCAGCATTTT	CSASAGPQNQPQHF
.	.	TRBV3-1	TRBJ1-1	TGTGCCAGCAGCCGTCGCTGGGTGGACACTGAAGCTTTCTTT	CASSRRWVDTEAFF
once	TRBD1	TRBV10-3	TRBJ1-2	TGTGCCATCATGGGACAGGCGGGGAATGGTTACACCTTC	CAIMGQAGNGYTF
.	TRBD1	TRBV9	TRBJ2-7	TGTGCCAGCAGCGCACAGGGACAGGGTTTTGAGCAGTACTTC	CASSAQGQGFEQYF
.	.	TRBV3-1	TRBJ1-2	TGTGCCAGCAGCCACCATCAGGGGGGCTACACCTTC	CASSHHQGGYTF
.	TRBD1	TRBV24-1	TRBJ1-2	TGTGCCACCAGTGATTTCCAAGGACAGGGTGGCTACACCTTC	CATSDFQGQGGYTF
many	TRBD1	TRBV5-1	TRBJ2-7	TGCGCCAGCAGCTTCACAGGGGGTAGTAACGAGCAGTACTTC	CASSFTGGSNEQYF
many	TRBD2	TRBV5-1	TRBJ2-3	TGCGCCAGCAGGGGCGGGGGGGCCGAGGATACGCAGTATTTT	CASRGGGAEDTQYF
.	TRBD1	TRBV4-1	TRBJ1-2	TGCGCCAGCAGCCCAACGACGGGACAGGGGTACTATGGCTACACCTTC	CASSPTTGQGYYGYTF
many	.	TRBV4-1	TRBJ2-1	TGCGCCAGCAGCCAAGATTTAAACAGGGCTCTCAATGAGCAGTTCTTC	CASSQDLNRALNEQFF
few	TRBD1	TRBV4-1	TRBJ2-5	TGCGCCAGCAGCCCAGAGACAGGGATGGAGACCCAGTACTTC	CASSPETGMETQYF
.	.	TRBV6-1	TRBJ1-2	TGTGCCAGCAGTCCCTCGGGGAGTCGTGGGGATGGCTACACCTTC	CASSPSGSRGDGYTF
.	TRBD1	TRBV27	TRBJ2-7	TGTGCCAGCAGGGTCCGGGACAGGGGCGCCTACGAGCAGTACTTC	CASRVRDRGAYEQYF
.	TRBD2	TRBV20-1	TRBJ2-1	TGCAGTGCTAGTGTCCCATACGGGGGGGTTTCTGAGCAGTTCTTC	CSASVPYGGVSEQFF
.	.	TRBV21-1	TRBJ2-1	TGTGCCAGCAGCAAAGCCTGGGACAGAAATGAGCAGTTCTTC	CASSKAWDRNEQFF
.	.	TRBV9	TRBJ2-3	TGTGCCAGCAGCGCAAAGTCGGATTTTCTCGGGGCAGATACGCAGTATTTT	CASSAKSDFLGADTQYF
.	TRBD2	TRBV20-1	TRBJ2-2	TGCAGTGCAAGGGATGGACTAGCGAACACCGGGGAGCTGTTTTTT	CSARDGLANTGELFF
many	.	TRBV11-2	TRBJ2-6	TGTGCCAGCAGCCAAGACATAATGGGGGCCAACGTCCTGACTTTC	CASSQDIMGANVLTF
few	.	TRBV27	TRBJ2-7	TGTGCCAGCAGCTCCCGGCCAGGGGTTGGATACGAGCAGTACTTC	CASSSRPGVGYEQYF
.	.	TRBV29-1	TRBJ1-2	TGCAGCGTTGACGACGGTCCTTTTGGCTATGGCTACACCTTC	CSVDDGPFGYGYTF
many	.	TRBV5-1	TRBJ2-3	TGCGCCAGCAGCCTGGGGTCGTCGCTCACAGATACGCAGTATTTT	CASSLGSSLTDTQYF
.	.	TRBV20-1	TRBJ2-6	TGCAGTGCTGTCCCGAACTCTGGGGCCAACGTCCTGACTTTC	CSAVPNSGANVLTF
few	TRBD2	TRBV3-1	TRBJ2-1	TGTGCCAGCAGCCCCAGACTAGCGGGAGGGCCTTCTGAGCAGTTCTTC	CASSPRLAGGPSEQFF
.	.	TRBV7-3	TRBJ1-5	TGTGCCAGCAGCTTAGGAGGGGTCGAGAATCAGCCCCAGCATTTT	CASSLGGVENQPQHF
many	.	TRBV6-2/TRBV6-3	TRBJ2-5	TGTGCCAGCAGTTTTGCGGGCCGGGGGACCCAGTACTTC	CASSFAGRGTQYF
.	TRBD1	TRBV20-1	TRBJ1-2	TGCAGTGCCAGGGGGGGATCCTATGGCTACACCTTC	CSARGGSYGYTF
few	.	TRBV28	TRBJ2-5	TGTGCCAGCAGTACATTCGACGGCCAAGAGACCCAGTACTTC	CASSTFDGQETQYF
few	.	TRBV14	TRBJ2-5	TGTGCCAGCAGCCACCAAAGACTCGTCCAAGAGACCCAGTACTTC	CASSHQRLVQETQYF
.	.	TRBV9	TRBJ2-5	TGTGCCAGCAGCGTCAGACAGGGAGGAATGAATGAGCAGTACTTC	CASSVRQGGMNEQYF
.	TRBD2	TRBV5-1	TRBJ2-5	TGCGCCAGCAGCTCCGGGACTAGCGGGCTTCCCAGACAAGAGACCCAGTACTTC	CASSSGTSGLPRQETQYF
.	.	TRBV3-1	TRBJ2-1	TGTGCCAGCAGCCAAAAAACTCGGGGTCTGACCTACAATGAGCAGTTCTTC	CASSQKTRGLTYNEQFF
few	TRBD2	TRBV5-1	TRBJ2-3	TGCGCCAGCAGCAGCGTGGGGCGGGGGAACACAGATACGCAGTATTTT	CASSSVGRGNTDTQYF
.	TRBD1	TRBV29-1	TRBJ1-2	TGCAGCGTTCCTACAGGGGTCGGCTACACCTTC	CSVPTGVGYTF
.	TRBD1	TRBV5-1	TRBJ1-4	TGCGCCAGCAGTTTACAGGGGGAGGCTAATGAAAAACTGTTTTTT	CASSLQGEANEKLFF
.	TRBD1	TRBV19	TRBJ2-3	TGTGCCAGTAGTAGACAAACGACAGGGGGCACAGATACGCAGTATTTT	CASSRQTTGGTDTQYF
.	.	TRBV6-1	TRBJ1-2	TGTGCCAGCAACCCCGTTCGTCTCCCAACGGGGGGCTACACCTTC	CASNPVRLPTGGYTF
few	TRBD1	TRBV4-1	TRBJ2-7	TGCGCCAGCAGCCAAGACAGGGGGACGGTCAGCTCCTACGAGCAGTACTTC	CASSQDRGTVSSYEQYF
many	.	TRBV10-3	TRBJ2-5	TGTGCCATCAGTGAGTCGGGCGGGGGCCCCGGAAAGACCCAGTACTTC	CAISESGGGPGKTQYF
.	.	TRBV6-2/TRBV6-3	TRBJ2-1	TGTGCCAGCAGTTTTCCCGGGCCTCAAAATGAGCAGTTCTTC	CASSFPGPQNEQFF
.	.	TRBV28	TRBJ1-2	TGTGCCAGTTATCCCACCGACAGGCCGTTCTATGGCTACACCTTC	CASYPTDRPFYGYTF
few	.	TRBV11-2	TRBJ2-1	TGTGCCAGCAGCCAAGCAGGCGGGCGCTCCTACAATGAGCAGTTCTTC	CASSQAGGRSYNEQFF
.	.	TRBV6-1	TRBJ1-5	TGTGCCAGCAGTGAAAACCCCTCGGCAGGGGCGGGTCAGCCCCAGCATTTT	CASSENPSAGAGQPQHF
few	.	TRBV19	TRBJ1-1	TGTGCCAGTACCCCTCTCGGACCTCCTGGCGCTGAAGCTTTCTTT	CASTPLGPPGAEAFF
few	.	TRBV27	TRBJ2-5	TGTGCCAGCAGTTCTTACAGGGAGAGGACCCAGTACTTC	CASSSYRERTQYF
.	.	TRBV7-2	TRBJ1-6	TGTGCCAGCAGCTTAGCGCAGGGAAATAATTCACCCCTCCACTTT	CASSLAQGNNSPLHF
.	.	TRBV11-2	TRBJ2-2	TGTGCCTGCAGCTTGGTCAGGGGACGGAACACCGGGGAGCTGTTTTTT	CACSLVRGRNTGELFF
once	.	TRBV29-1	TRBJ2-1	TGCAGCGTTGATGGCGCGGGGCTTAGCAATGAGCAGTTCTTC	CSVDGAGLSNEQFF
.	TRBD1	TRBV9	TRBJ1-5	TGTGCCAGCAGCGTAGGGGGGACAGAGGATCAGCCCCAGCATTTT	CASSVGGTEDQPQHF
.	.	TRBV9	TRBJ1-1	TGTGCGCACAAACGGGGGGGTTCCCTCACTGAAGCTTTCTTT	CAHKRGGSLTEAFF
.	.	TRBV7-2	TRBJ1-4	TGTGCCAGCAGCTTAGGAGGGCCCTGGGAAAAACTGTTTTTT	CASSLGGPWEKLFF